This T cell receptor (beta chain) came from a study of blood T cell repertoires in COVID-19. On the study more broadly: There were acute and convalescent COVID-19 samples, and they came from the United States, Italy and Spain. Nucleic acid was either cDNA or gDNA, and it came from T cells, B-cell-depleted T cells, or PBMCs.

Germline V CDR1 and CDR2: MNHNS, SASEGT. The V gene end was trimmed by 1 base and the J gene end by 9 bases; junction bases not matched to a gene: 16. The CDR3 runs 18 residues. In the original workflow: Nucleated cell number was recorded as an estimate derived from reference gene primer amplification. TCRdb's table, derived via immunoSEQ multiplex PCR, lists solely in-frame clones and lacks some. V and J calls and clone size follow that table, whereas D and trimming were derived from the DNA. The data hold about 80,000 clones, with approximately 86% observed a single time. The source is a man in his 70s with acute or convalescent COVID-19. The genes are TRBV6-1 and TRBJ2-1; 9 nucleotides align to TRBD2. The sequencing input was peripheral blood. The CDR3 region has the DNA TGTGCCAGCAGTGAAGATGGGACTAGCCTAACTGTCGGGACTGAGCAGTTCTTC. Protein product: CASSEDGTSLTVGTEQFF.